Here is one TCR beta chain with its context. Antigen specificity is unknown. The sample comes from a study of response to subunit inactivated influenza vaccine. Study-wide points: The authors put forward the suggestion that each seasonal influenza vaccination may bring in only a limited number of new T cells.

TCRdb independently ran MiXCR on the RT-PCR reads; one entry per CDR3 protein. In the table there are 600,000 to 700,000 distinct CDR3 sequences, 11% to 15% of which are singletons. This TCR was recovered from a man aged 50-59 years who received an inactivated influenza vaccine. Here the sequenced sample was PBMCs from blood, taken 14 to 15 days before vaccination.

The CDR3 DNA follows: TGCAGTGCTAGAGATCAGACGGACTACAATGAGCAGTTCTTC. Encoded protein: CSARDQTDYNEQFF. The chain carries TRBV20-1 and TRBJ2-1; no clear D. CDR3 size: 14 residues. V was clipped by 0 bases and J by 3 bases, with 9 bases between them. The germline CDR1 and CDR2 sequences are DFQATT and SNEGSKA (reference sequence).